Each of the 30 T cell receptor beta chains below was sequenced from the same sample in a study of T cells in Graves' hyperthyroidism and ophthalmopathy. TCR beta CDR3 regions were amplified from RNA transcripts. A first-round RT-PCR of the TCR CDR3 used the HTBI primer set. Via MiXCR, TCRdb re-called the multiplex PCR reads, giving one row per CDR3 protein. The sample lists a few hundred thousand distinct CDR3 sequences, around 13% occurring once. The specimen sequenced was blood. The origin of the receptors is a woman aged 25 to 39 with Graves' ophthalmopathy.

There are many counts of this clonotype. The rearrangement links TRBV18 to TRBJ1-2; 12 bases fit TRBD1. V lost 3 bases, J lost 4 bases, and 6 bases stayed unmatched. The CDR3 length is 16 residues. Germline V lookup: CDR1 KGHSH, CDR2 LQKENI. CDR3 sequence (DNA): TGTGCCAGCTCACCTCTACCGGGACAGGGGGCCTATGGCTACACCTTC. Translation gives CASSPLPGQGAYGYTF. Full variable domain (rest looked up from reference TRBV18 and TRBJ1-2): NAGVMQNPRHLVRRRGQEARLRCSPMKGHSHVYWYRQLPEEGLKFMVYLQKENIIDESGMPKERFSAEFPKEGPSILRIQQVVRGDSAAYFCASSPLPGQGAYGYTFGSGTRLTVV.

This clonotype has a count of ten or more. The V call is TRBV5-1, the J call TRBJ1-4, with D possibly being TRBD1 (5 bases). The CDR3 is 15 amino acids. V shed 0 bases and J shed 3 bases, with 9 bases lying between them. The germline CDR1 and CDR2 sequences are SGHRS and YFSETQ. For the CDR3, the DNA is TGCGCCAGCAGCTTGGAGGGGTTTGCTAATGAAAAACTGTTTTTT. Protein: CASSLEGFANEKLFF.

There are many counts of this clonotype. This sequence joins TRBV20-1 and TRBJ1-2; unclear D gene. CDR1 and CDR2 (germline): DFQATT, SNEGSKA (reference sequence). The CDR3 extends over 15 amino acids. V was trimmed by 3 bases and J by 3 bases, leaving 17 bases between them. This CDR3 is CSASGYRDGDYGYTF. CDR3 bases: TGCAGTGCTAGCGGGTATAGGGATGGGGACTATGGCTACACCTTC.

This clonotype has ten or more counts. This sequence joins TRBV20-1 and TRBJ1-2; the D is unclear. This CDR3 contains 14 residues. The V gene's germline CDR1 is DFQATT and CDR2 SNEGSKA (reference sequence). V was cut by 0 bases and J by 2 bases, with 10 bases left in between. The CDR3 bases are TGCAGTGCTAGAGACTTCTCGGAAAACTATGGCTACACCTTC. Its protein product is CSARDFSENYGYTF.

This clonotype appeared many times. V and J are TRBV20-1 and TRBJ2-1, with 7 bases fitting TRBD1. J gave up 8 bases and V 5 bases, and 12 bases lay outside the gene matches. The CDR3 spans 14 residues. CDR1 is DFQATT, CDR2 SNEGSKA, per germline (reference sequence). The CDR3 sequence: CSALQTGIRDEQFF. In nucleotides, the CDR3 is TGCAGTGCTCTACAGACAGGGATTAGGGATGAGCAGTTCTTC.

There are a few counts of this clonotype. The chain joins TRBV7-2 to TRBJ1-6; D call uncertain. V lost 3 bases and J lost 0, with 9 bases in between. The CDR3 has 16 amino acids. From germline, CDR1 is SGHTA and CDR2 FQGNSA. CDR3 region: CASSLQISSYNSPLHF. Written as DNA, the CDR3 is TGTGCCAGCAGCTTGCAAATCAGCTCCTATAATTCACCCCTCCACTTT. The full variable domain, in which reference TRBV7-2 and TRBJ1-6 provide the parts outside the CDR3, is GAGVSQSPSNKVTEKGKDVELRCDPISGHTALYWYRQSLGQGLEFLIYFQGNSAPDKSGLPSDRFSAERTGGSVSTLTIQRTQQEDSAVYLCASSLQISSYNSPLHFGNGTRLTVT.

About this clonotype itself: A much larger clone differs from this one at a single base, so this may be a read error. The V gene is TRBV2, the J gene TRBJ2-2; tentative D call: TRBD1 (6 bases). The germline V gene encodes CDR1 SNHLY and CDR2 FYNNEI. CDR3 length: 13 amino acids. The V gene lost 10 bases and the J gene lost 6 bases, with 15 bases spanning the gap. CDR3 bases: TGTGCCACTCATCTCTCAGGGGCCGGGGAGCTGTTTTTT. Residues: CATHLSGAGELFF.

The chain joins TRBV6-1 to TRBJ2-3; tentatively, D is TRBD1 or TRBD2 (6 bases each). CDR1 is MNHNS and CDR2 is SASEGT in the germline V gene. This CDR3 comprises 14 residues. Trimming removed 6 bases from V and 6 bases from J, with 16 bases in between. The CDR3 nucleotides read TGTGCCAGCAGCATAGGGGGGTCCTTGGATACGCAGTATTTT. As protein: CASSIGGSLDTQYF.

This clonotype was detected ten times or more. The CDR3 protein is CASSPRPAMNTEAFF. CDR3 sequence (DNA): TGTGCCAGCTCACCTCGCCCGGCGATGAACACTGAAGCTTTCTTT. J is TRBJ1-1 and V is TRBV18, with unresolved D. CDR1 KGHSH and CDR2 LQKENI come from the germline V gene. The CDR3 has 15 residues. Trimming left V 3 bases short and J 0 bases short, with 11 bases between. Complete variable domain (other parts from reference TRBV18 and TRBJ1-1): NAGVMQNPRHLVRRRGQEARLRCSPMKGHSHVYWYRQLPEEGLKFMVYLQKENIIDESGMPKERFSAEFPKEGPSILRIQQVVRGDSAAYFCASSPRPAMNTEAFFGQGTRLTVV.

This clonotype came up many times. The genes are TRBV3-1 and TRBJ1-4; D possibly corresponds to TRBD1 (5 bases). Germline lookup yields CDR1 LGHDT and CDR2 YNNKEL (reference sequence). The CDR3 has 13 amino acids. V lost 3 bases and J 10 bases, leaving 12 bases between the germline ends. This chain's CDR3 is CASSQRQLTKLFF. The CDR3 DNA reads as TGTGCCAGCAGCCAGAGACAGCTAACAAAACTGTTTTTT.

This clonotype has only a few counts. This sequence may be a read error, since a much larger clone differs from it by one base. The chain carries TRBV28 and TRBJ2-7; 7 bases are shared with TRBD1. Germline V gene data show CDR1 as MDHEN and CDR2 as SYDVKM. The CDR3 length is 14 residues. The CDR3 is CASSPRDRYYEQCF. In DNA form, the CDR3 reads TGTGCCAGCAGTCCCCGGGACAGATACTACGAGCAGTGCTTC. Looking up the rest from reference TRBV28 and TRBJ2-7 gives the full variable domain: DVKVTQSSRYLVKRTGEKVFLECVQDMDHENMFWYRQDPGLGLRLIYFSYDVKMKEKGDIPEGYSVSREKKERFSLILESASTNQTSMYLCASSPRDRYYEQCFGPGTRLTVT.

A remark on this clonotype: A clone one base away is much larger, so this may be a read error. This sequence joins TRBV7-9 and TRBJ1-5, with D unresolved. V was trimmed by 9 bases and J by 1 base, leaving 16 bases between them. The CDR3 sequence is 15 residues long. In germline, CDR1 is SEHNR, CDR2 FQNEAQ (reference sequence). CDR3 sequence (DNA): TGTGCCAGGGGCACAGAACCTTTGAGCAATCAGCCCCAGCATTTT. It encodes CARGTEPLSNQPQHF. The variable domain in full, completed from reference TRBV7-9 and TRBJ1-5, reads DTGVSQNPRHKITKRGQNVTFRCDPISEHNRLYWYRQTLGQGPEFLTYFQNEAQLEKSRLLSDRFSAERPKGSFSTLEIQRTEQGDSAMYLCARGTEPLSNQPQHFGDGTRLSIL.

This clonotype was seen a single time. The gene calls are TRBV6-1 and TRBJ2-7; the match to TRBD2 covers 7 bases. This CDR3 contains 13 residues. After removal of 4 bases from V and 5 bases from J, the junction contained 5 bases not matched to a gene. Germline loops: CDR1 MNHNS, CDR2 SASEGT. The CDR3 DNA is TGTGCCAGCAGTGGGGGGGGAGTTCACGAGCAGTACTTC. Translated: CASSGGGVHEQYF.

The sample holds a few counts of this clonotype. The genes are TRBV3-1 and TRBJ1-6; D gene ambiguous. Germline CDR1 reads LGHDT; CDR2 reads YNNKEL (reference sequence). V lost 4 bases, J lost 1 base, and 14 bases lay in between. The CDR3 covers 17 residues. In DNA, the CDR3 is TGTGCCAGCAGCCCGGGTTGGGTTGGGTCCTATAATTCACCCCTCCACTTT. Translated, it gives CASSPGWVGSYNSPLHF.

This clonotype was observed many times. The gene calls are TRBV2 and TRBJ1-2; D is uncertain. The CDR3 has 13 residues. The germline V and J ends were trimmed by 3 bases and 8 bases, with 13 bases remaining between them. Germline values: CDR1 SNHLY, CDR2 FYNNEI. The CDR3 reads CASSDYGGEGYTF. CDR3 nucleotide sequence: TGTGCCAGCAGTGATTACGGAGGAGAGGGCTACACCTTC.

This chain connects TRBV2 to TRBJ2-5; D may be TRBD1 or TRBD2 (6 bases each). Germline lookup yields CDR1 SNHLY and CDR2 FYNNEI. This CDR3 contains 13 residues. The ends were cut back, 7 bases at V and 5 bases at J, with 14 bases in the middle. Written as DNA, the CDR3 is TGTGCCAGCAACGAGGGGGGCCTCGAGACCCAGTACTTC. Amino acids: CASNEGGLETQYF.

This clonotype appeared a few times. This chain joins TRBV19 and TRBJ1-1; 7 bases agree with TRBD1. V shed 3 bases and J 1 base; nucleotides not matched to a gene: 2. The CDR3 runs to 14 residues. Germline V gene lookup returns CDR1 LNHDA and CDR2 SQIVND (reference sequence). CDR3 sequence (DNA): TGTGCCAGTAGTATGGACAGGAGGAACACTGAAGCTTTCTTT. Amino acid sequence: CASSMDRRNTEAFF.

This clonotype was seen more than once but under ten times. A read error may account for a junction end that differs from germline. CDR3 nucleotides: TGCGCCAGCAGCCCAAACGCCTACAATGAGCAGTCCTTC. Protein sequence: CASSPNAYNEQSF. The V and J genes are TRBV5-1 and TRBJ2-1; D ambiguous. Per the germline V gene, CDR1 is SGHRS and CDR2 is YFSETQ. CDR3 length: 13 amino acids.

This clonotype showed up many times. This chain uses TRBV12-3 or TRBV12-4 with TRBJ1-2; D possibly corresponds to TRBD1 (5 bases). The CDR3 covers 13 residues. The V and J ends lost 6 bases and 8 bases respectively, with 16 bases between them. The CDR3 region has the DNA TGTGCCAGCAGGGCGGGGGTAAATGTGGGCTACACCTTC. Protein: CASRAGVNVGYTF.

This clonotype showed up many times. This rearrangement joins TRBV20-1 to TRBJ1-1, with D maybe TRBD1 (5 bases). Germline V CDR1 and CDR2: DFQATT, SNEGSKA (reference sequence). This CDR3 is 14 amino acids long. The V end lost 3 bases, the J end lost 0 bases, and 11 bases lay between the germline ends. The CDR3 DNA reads TGCAGTGCTAGTCGGGGGACCATGAACACTGAAGCTTTCTTT. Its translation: CSASRGTMNTEAFF.

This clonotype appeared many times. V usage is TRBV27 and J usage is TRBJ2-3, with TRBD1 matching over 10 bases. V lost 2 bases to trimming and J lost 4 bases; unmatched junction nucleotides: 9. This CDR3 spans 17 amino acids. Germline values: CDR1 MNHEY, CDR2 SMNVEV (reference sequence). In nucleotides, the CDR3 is TGTGCCAGCAGTTTACCCAGGACAGGGGGAAGCGCAGATACGCAGTATTTT. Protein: CASSLPRTGGSADTQYF.

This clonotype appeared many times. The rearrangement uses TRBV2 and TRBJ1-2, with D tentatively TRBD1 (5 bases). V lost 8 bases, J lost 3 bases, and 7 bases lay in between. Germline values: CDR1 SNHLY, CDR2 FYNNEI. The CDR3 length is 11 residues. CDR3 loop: CASRGDYGYTF. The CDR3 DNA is TGTGCCAGCCGGGGCGACTATGGCTACACCTTC.

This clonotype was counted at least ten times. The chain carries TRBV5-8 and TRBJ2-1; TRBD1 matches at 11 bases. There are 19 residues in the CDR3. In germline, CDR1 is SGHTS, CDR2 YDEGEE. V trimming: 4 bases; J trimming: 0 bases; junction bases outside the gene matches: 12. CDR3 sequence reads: CASSTRTGGKRGSYNEQFF. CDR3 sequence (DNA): TGTGCCAGCAGCACAAGGACAGGGGGCAAAAGGGGCTCCTACAATGAGCAGTTCTTC.

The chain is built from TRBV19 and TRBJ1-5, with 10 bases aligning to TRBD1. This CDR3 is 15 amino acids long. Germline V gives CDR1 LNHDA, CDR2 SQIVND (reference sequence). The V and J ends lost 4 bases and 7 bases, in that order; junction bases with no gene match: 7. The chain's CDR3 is CASSKDRGSWQPQHF. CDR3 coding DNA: TGTGCCAGTAGTAAGGACAGGGGGTCCTGGCAGCCCCAGCATTTT.

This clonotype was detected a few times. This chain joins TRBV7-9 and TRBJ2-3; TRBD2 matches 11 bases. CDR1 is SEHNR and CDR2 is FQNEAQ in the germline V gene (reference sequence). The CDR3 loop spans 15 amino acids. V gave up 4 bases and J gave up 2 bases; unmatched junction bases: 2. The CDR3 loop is CASSSSGGHTDTQYF. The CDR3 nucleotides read TGTGCCAGCAGCTCTAGCGGGGGGCACACAGATACGCAGTATTTT.

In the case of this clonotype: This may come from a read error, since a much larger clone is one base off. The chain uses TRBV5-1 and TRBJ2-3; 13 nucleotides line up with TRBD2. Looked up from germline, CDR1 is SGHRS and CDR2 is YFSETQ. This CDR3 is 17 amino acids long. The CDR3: CASGLARLAGGVDTQYF. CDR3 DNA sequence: TGCGCCAGCGGCTTGGCCAGACTAGCGGGGGGTGTGGATACGCAGTATTTT.

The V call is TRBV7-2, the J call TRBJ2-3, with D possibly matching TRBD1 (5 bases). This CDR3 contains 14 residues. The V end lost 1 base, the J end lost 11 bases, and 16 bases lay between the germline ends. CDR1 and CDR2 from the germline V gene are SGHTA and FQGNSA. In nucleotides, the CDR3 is TGTGCCAGCAGCTTAGAGGGGTCGGGTAATGAGCAGTATTTT. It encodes CASSLEGSGNEQYF. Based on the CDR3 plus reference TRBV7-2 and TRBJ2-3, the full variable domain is GAGVSQSPSNKVTEKGKDVELRCDPISGHTALYWYRQSLGQGLEFLIYFQGNSAPDKSGLPSDRFSAERTGGSVSTLTIQRTQQEDSAVYLCASSLEGSGNEQYFGPGTRLTVL.

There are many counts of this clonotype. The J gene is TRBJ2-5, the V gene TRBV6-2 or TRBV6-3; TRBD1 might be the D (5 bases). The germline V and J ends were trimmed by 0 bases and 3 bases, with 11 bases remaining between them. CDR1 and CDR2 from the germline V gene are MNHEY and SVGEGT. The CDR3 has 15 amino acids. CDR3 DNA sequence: TGTGCCAGCAGTTACTCGATATTCAGGGAAGAGACCCAGTACTTC. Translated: CASSYSIFREETQYF.

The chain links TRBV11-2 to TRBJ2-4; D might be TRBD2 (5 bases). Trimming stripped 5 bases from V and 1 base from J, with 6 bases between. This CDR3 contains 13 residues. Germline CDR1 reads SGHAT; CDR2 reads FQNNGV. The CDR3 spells CASSPGAKNIQYF. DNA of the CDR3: TGTGCCAGCAGCCCGGGGGCCAAAAACATTCAGTACTTC.

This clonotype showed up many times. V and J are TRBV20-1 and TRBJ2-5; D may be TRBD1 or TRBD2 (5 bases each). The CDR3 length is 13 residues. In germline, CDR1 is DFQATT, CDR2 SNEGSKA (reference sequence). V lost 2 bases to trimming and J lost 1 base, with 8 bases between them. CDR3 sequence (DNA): TGCAGTGCTAGATCGGGGCTCCAAGAGACCCAGTACTTC. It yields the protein CSARSGLQETQYF.